The 27 T cell receptor beta chains presented below share a single source sample, sequenced in a study of T-cell memory formation after mild COVID-19. MiXCR, applied by TCRdb to the 5' RACE reads, yields one record per CDR3 protein. The profile shows 49,000 or so distinct CDR3 sequences, 7% to 8% of them singletons. The specimen was PBMCs or a T cell subset sorted from them (not recorded which). The receptors were gathered from a man aged 18-30 years who had mild COVID-19 (a few samples of this study predate the infection). Cell type and time point are not known.

This clonotype was seen repeatedly, ten times or more. V and J are TRBV7-2 and TRBJ2-3, with a possible D match to TRBD2 (7 bases). CDR1 is SGHTA, CDR2 FQGNSA, per germline. Trimming stripped 1 base from V and 1 base from J, with 12 bases between. The CDR3 contains 16 residues. CDR3 bases: TGTGCCAGCAGCTTAGACGGGGGGCCTCGCACAGATACGCAGTATTTT. Protein: CASSLDGGPRTDTQYF.

The chain combines TRBV7-6 with TRBJ2-7, with 9 bases identical to TRBD2. The germline V gene encodes CDR1 SGHVS and CDR2 FNYEAQ. This CDR3 has 14 residues. The V and J ends lost 5 bases and 7 bases, in that order; junction bases with no gene match: 9. The CDR3 spells CASSPQGLAGEQYF. CDR3 nucleotides: TGTGCCAGCAGCCCCCAAGGGCTAGCGGGGGAGCAGTACTTC.

This clonotype occurred many times. The chain has TRBV5-4 and TRBJ2-3; D gene uncertain. Germline V gene lookup returns CDR1 SGHNT and CDR2 YYREEE (reference sequence). This CDR3 comprises 13 residues. The germline V and J ends were trimmed by 2 bases and 6 bases, with 10 bases remaining between them. CDR3: CASSLPHEDTQYF. The CDR3 DNA sequence: TGTGCCAGCAGCTTACCTCATGAGGATACGCAGTATTTT.

This clonotype came up a few times. V is TRBV7-3 and J is TRBJ2-3; D not certain. Germline V gene data show CDR1 as SGHTA and CDR2 as FQGTGA. With 1 base removed from V and 4 bases from J, the gap between germline ends came to 9 bases. The CDR3 is 14 amino acids. The CDR3 DNA is TGTGCCAGCAGCTTAAAACGGTTCCCAGATACGCAGTATTTT. Residues: CASSLKRFPDTQYF.

The V gene is TRBV4-2, the J gene TRBJ2-5; TRBD2 matches at 9 bases. V gave up 1 base and J gave up 1 base; unmatched junction bases: 7. Germline assignment: CDR1 LGHNA and CDR2 YNFKEQ. The CDR3 covers 17 residues. As DNA, the CDR3 is TGTGCCAGCAGCCAAGGGGGGGCTAGCGGGGTCCAAGAGACCCAGTACTTC. Translating gives CASSQGGASGVQETQYF.

In this sample, this clonotype turned up many times. J is TRBJ2-5 and V is TRBV11-2, with D perhaps matching TRBD2 (5 bases). CDR1 SGHAT and CDR2 FQNNGV come from the germline V gene. The CDR3 contains 16 residues. The germline V and J ends were trimmed by 6 bases and 7 bases, with 24 bases remaining between them. The CDR3 spells CASRNNLGLAGRTQYF. The CDR3 DNA reads TGTGCCAGCAGGAACAACCTCGGGCTAGCTGGTCGGACCCAGTACTTC.

The sample holds a few counts of this clonotype. This chain connects TRBV5-1 to TRBJ1-2; tentative D call: TRBD1 (6 bases). The CDR3 runs to 15 residues. V dropped 4 bases and J dropped 5 bases, with 18 bases sitting between them. Germline CDR1 is SGHRS and CDR2 is YFSETQ. CDR3 DNA sequence: TGCGCCAGCAGCATGTGGGGGGCCGGGGAGTATGGCTACACCTTC. Translation: CASSMWGAGEYGYTF. The variable domain in full, with the rest retrieved from reference TRBV5-1 and TRBJ1-2, is KAGVTQTPRYLIKTRGQQVTLSCSPISGHRSVSWYQQTPGQGLQFLFEYFSETQRNKGNFPGRFSGRQFSNSRSEMNVSTLELGDSALYLCASSMWGAGEYGYTFGSGTRLTVV.

CDR3 sequence (DNA): TGTGCCTGGATGGACTTTAGCACAGATACGCAGTATTTT. Encoded protein: CAWMDFSTDTQYF. The chain links TRBV30 to TRBJ2-3; D perhaps matches TRBD2 (5 bases). CDR1 and CDR2 (germline): GTSNPN, SVGIG (reference sequence). The V end was cut by 4 bases, the J end by 0 bases, with 8 bases between. This CDR3 has 13 residues.

This clonotype showed up many times. The chain combines TRBV12-3 or TRBV12-4 with TRBJ1-2; TRBD1 might be the D (5 bases). This CDR3 is built from 15 residues. V lost 3 bases and J lost 9, with 20 bases in between. The CDR3 protein is CASSLSGRVGDSYTF. CDR3 DNA: TGTGCCAGCAGTTTGTCGGGCAGGGTGGGCGACAGCTACACCTTC.

This clonotype has more than one count but fewer than ten. This chain joins TRBV12-3 or TRBV12-4 and TRBJ1-1; no clear D gene. The CDR3 consists of 14 residues. Trimming stripped 6 bases from V and 1 base from J, with 12 bases between. CDR3 sequence: CASSFQASNTEAFF. The DNA for the CDR3 is TGTGCCAGCAGCTTCCAGGCTTCGAACACTGAAGCTTTCTTT.

This clonotype was seen a handful of times. The chain joins TRBV5-1 to TRBJ1-1; D gene unclear. The CDR3 sequence is 13 residues long. Germline CDR1 SGHRS, CDR2 YFSETQ. The germline V and J ends were trimmed by 2 bases and 4 bases, with 9 bases remaining between them. CDR3 nucleotide sequence: TGCGCCAGCAGCTTTGCTCAGAGCACTGAAGCTTTCTTT. Translation: CASSFAQSTEAFF.

The chain has TRBV28 and TRBJ1-6, with TRBD1 as a possible D gene (5 bases). This CDR3 contains 13 residues. Germline V gene data show CDR1 as MDHEN and CDR2 as SYDVKM. Trimming stripped 9 bases from V and 7 bases from J, with 13 bases between. The CDR3 protein is CASTPQGNSPLHF. CDR3 bases: TGTGCCAGTACCCCCCAGGGAAATTCACCCCTCCACTTT.

The rearrangement links TRBV4-1 to TRBJ1-3; TRBD1 agrees at 7 bases. V shed 1 base, J shed 1 base, and the junction held 4 bases outside the gene matches. CDR1 is MGHRA and CDR2 is YSYEKL in the germline V gene. CDR3 size: 16 residues. CDR3 sequence reads: CASSQAPGGSGNTIYF. The CDR3 coding sequence is TGCGCCAGCAGCCAAGCTCCAGGGGGGTCTGGAAACACCATATATTTT.

The V gene is TRBV10-1, the J gene TRBJ2-4; D is undetermined. The V end was cut by 4 bases, the J end by 6 bases, with 10 bases between. CDR1 and CDR2 (germline): WNHNN, SYGVQD (reference sequence). The CDR3 has 13 amino acids. DNA for the CDR3: TGCGCCAGCAGTGTAGGGATGGGAAACATTCAGTACTTC. This encodes CASSVGMGNIQYF.

The chain carries TRBV2 and TRBJ2-3, with 14 bases identical to TRBD2. This CDR3 is built from 18 residues. Trimming cost V 7 bases and J 0 bases; bases outside gene matches: 9. Germline CDR1 and CDR2: SNHLY and FYNNEI. CDR3 region: CASTLTSGGAASTDTQYF. As DNA, the CDR3 is TGTGCCAGCACCCTGACTAGCGGGGGGGCGGCTAGCACAGATACGCAGTATTTT.

This clonotype occurred a few times. This chain links TRBV2 with TRBJ1-3; no firm D call. The CDR3 sequence is 15 residues long. V gave up 2 bases and J gave up 0 bases, with 8 bases separating them. Germline-derived CDR1 and CDR2 are SNHLY and FYNNEI. The CDR3 loop reads CASSESSFSGNTIYF. CDR3 DNA: TGTGCCAGCAGTGAATCCAGCTTCTCTGGAAACACCATATATTTT.

The sample holds a few counts of this clonotype. The chain uses TRBV12-3 or TRBV12-4 and TRBJ2-5, with 10 positions matching TRBD1. CDR3 length equals 16 residues. Germline trimming cut 5 bases from V and 1 base from J; bases unmatched to any gene: 7. CDR3 nucleotide sequence: TGTGCCAGCAGTCTCCGACAGGGGGCGGCCCAAGAGACCCAGTACTTC. It yields the protein CASSLRQGAAQETQYF.

This clonotype was picked up a small number of times. This chain joins TRBV9 and TRBJ1-6, with D maybe TRBD1 (5 bases). Trimming took off 0 bases at V and 9 bases at J, with 13 bases between the two ends. Per the germline V gene, CDR1 is SGDLS and CDR2 is YYNGEE. The CDR3 runs 15 residues. CDR3 DNA sequence: TGTGCCAGCAGCGTAGAAGGCAGGGAAAGTTCACCCCTCCACTTT. Its translation is CASSVEGRESSPLHF.

This clonotype showed up just a few times. The chain combines TRBV7-2 with TRBJ1-1; a possible D gene is TRBD1 (6 bases). Trimming took 2 bases from V and 1 from J, leaving 17 bases between them. Germline V lookup: CDR1 SGHTA, CDR2 FQGNSA. This CDR3 comprises 17 residues. The CDR3 protein is CASSLSGGAHGNTEAFF. CDR3 bases: TGTGCCAGCAGCTTAAGCGGGGGGGCCCATGGGAACACTGAAGCTTTCTTT.

This clonotype was counted at least ten times. This rearrangement joins TRBV7-8 to TRBJ2-1; 8 positions match TRBD1. Germline assignment: CDR1 SGHVS and CDR2 FQNEAQ. The CDR3 length is 18 residues. The V segment lost 6 bases and the J segment 7 bases; nucleotides outside the gene matches: 20. For the CDR3, the DNA is TGTGCCAGCAGACAAAAGCCCCAGGGGGCACCAATAGAGAATGAGCAGTTCTTC. Protein sequence: CASRQKPQGAPIENEQFF.

This clonotype appeared many times. The rearrangement links TRBV3-1 to TRBJ2-3, with TRBD1 as a possible D gene (6 bases). The CDR3 loop spans 14 amino acids. Germline V CDR1 and CDR2: LGHDT, YNNKEL (reference sequence). V lost 5 bases, J lost 1 base, and 10 bases lay in between. CDR3: CASSDRQGTDTQYF. CDR3 DNA sequence: TGTGCCAGCAGCGACCGACAGGGCACAGATACGCAGTATTTT.

The CDR3 is CASSFVSTLNTEAFF. The CDR3 DNA reads TGTGCCAGCAGCTTTGTTTCGACACTGAACACTGAAGCTTTCTTT. The rearrangement uses TRBV7-8 and TRBJ1-1; no clear D. CDR3 length: 15 residues. V was clipped by 3 bases and J by 0 bases, with 11 bases between them. Germline V gene sequence: CDR1 SGHVS, CDR2 FQNEAQ.

CDR3 residues: CASSPGTGGVETQYF. The CDR3 DNA reads as TGCGCCAGCAGTCCCGGGACAGGGGGAGTAGAGACCCAGTACTTC. The chain combines TRBV5-1 with TRBJ2-5; 11 bases are shared with TRBD1. The germline CDR1 and CDR2 sequences are SGHRS and YFSETQ. The V gene end was trimmed by 5 bases and the J gene end by 4 bases; junction bases not matched to a gene: 7. The CDR3 length is 15 residues.

The table lists this clonotype with a few counts. The chain carries TRBV7-9 and TRBJ2-7, with D tentatively TRBD1 (5 bases). V lost 1 base and J lost 4, with 11 bases in between. Per germline, CDR1 SEHNR and CDR2 FQNEAQ (reference sequence). The CDR3 has 14 amino acids. CDR3 nucleotides: TGTGCCAGCAGCTTAGGGGCAGGGCGGTACGAGCAGTACTTC. Its translation is CASSLGAGRYEQYF.

This clonotype turned up a few times. The V gene is TRBV18, the J gene TRBJ2-4; D perhaps matches TRBD1 (6 bases). The CDR3 is 15 residues long. The ends were cut back, 6 bases at V and 0 bases at J, with 12 bases in the middle. Germline V gene data show CDR1 as KGHSH and CDR2 as LQKENI. The CDR3: CASSPTGIAKNIQYF. The DNA of the CDR3 is TGTGCCAGCTCCCCAACAGGGATAGCCAAAAACATTCAGTACTTC.

This clonotype was counted a few times. V is TRBV7-2 and J is TRBJ2-7, with D uncertain. Per the germline V gene, CDR1 is SGHTA and CDR2 is FQGNSA. CDR3 length: 14 amino acids. With 5 bases removed from V and 2 bases from J, the gap between germline ends came to 13 bases. CDR3 loop: CASSPTSYTYEQYV. The CDR3 DNA sequence: TGTGCCAGCAGCCCAACTTCCTATACCTACGAGCAGTACGTC.

The chain employs TRBV4-1 and TRBJ2-5; 15 bases match TRBD2. The trim removed 4 bases at V and 9 bases at J, leaving 15 bases unmatched. This CDR3 is 18 amino acids long. CDR1 is MGHRA and CDR2 is YSYEKL in the germline V gene. The CDR3 region is CASSRIPGLAGGRVAQYF. In DNA, the CDR3 is TGCGCCAGCAGCCGCATCCCGGGACTAGCGGGGGGTCGTGTGGCCCAGTACTTC.